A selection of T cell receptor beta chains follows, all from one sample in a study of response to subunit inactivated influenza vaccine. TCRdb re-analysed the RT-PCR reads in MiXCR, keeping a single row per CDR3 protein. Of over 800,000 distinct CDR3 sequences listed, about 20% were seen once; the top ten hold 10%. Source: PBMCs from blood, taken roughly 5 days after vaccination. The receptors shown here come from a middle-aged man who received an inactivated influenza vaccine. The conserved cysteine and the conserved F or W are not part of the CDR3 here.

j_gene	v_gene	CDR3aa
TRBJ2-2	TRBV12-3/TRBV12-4	ASTLLTGELF
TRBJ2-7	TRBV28	ASLAGGHYYEQY
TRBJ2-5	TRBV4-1	ASSPGVNQETQY
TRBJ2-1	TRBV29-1	SVSSSGYNEQF
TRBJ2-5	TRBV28	ASSLRRREGRETQY
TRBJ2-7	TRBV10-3	AIMSVTPLWEQY
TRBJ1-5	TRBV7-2	ASSPSLGSNQPQH
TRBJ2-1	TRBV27	ASSNQNSYNEQF
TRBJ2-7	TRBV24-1	ATGESGSYEQY
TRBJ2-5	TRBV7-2	ASSLGWGKTQY
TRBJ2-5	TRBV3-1	ASSQEVGAGETQY
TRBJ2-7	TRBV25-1	ASSEWGQDSGKRYEQY
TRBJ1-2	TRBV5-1	ASSADGRGQTGYT
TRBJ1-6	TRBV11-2	ASSPYRLGLDPRDSPLH
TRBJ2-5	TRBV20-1	SARSGGATETQY
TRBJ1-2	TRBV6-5	ASSYSPRKSNYGYT
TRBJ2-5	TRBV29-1	SVRQGAGETQY
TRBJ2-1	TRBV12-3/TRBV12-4	ASSSGLAGLDEQF
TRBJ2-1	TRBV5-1	ASSLGSPGGNEQF
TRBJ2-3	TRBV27	ASSLQMTATDTQY
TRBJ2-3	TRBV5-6	ASSWATDTQY
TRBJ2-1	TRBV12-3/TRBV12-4	ASSFRGQGIPNEQF
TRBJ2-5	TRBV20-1	SARDWQPQETQY
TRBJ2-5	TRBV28	ASSPPDRLLGAQY
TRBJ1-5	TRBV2	ASSGDAAGNQPQH
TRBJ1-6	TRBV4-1	ASRVGGSNSPLH
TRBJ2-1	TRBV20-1	SARDLGGARNEQF
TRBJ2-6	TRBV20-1	SARPRAGANVLT
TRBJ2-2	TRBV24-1	ATSDLLQNTGELF
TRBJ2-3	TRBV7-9	ASSFKGGPPDTQY
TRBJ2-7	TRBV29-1	SGEDRAHAYEQY
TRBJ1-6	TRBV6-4	ASSVSDRVGSPLH
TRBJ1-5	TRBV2	ASSPPIGQGRNQPQH
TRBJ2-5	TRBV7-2	ASSLRGRYQETQY
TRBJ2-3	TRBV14	ASSQDTTDTQY
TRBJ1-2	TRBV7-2	ASSLIGRPRGGYT
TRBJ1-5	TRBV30	AWSVGRGLSDQPQH
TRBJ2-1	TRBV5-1	ASAGGDRDYNEQF
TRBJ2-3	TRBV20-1	SARRRAGADTQY
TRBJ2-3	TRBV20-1	SARGGVANTDTQY
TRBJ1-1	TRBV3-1	ASSPGTSGSF
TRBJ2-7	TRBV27	ASSFGQSYEQY
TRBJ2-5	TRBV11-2	ASRYGQGTL
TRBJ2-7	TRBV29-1	SVEGLYNEEQY
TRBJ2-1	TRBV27	ASSLRGPYYYNEQF
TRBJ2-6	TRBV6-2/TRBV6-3	ASARAGTSGANVLT
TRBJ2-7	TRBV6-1	ASDRDISYEQY
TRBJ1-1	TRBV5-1	ASRAVALNTEAF
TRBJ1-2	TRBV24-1	ATQGDFGGYT
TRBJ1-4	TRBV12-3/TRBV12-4	ASSLAYDPGEKLF
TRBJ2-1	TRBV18	ASSLWGAEQF
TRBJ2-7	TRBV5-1	ASSLVSSSYEQY
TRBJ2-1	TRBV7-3	ASSQSQGNEQF
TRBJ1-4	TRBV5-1	ASSPTGDSSSEKLF
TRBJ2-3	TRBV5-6	ASSSGGLRTDTQY